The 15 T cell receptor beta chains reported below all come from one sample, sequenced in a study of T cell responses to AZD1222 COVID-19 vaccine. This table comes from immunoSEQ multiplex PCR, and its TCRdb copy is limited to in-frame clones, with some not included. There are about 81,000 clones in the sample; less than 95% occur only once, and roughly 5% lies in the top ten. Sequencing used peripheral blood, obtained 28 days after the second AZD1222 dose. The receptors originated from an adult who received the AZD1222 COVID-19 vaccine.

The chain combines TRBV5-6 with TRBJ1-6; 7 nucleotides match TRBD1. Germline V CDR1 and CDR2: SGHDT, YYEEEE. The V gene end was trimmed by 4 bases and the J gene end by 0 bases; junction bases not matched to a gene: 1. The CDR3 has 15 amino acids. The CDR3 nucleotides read TGTGCCAGCAGCCGACAGGGCTCCTATAATTCACCCCTCCACTTT. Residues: CASSRQGSYNSPLHF.

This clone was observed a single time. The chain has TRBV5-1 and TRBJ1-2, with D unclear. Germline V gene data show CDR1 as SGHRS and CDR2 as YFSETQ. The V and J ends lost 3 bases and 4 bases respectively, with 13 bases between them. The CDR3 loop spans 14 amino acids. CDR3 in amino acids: CASSSEGPTYGYTF. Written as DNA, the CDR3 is TGCGCCAGCAGCTCTGAGGGCCCAACCTATGGCTACACCTTC.

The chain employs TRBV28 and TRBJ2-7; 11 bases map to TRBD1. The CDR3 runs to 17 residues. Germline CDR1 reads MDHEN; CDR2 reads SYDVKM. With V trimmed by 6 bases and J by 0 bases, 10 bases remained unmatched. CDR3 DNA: TGTGCCAGCAGCAGCCCCGGGACAGGGGGTGCCTCCTACGAGCAGTACTTC. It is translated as CASSSPGTGGASYEQYF.

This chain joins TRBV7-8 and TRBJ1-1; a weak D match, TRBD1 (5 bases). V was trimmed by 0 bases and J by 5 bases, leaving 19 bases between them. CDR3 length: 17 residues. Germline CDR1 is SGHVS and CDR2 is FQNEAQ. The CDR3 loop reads CASSLALIGHWETEAFF. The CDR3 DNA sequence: TGTGCCAGCAGCTTAGCGCTTATCGGACACTGGGAGACTGAAGCTTTCTTT. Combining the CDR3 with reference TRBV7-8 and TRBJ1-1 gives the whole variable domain GAGVSQSPRYKVAKRGQDVALRCDPISGHVSLFWYQQALGQGPEFLTYFQNEAQLDKSGLPSDRFFAERPEGSVSTLKIQRTQQEDSAVYLCASSLALIGHWETEAFFGQGTRLTVV.

Here the CDR3 reads CASSTTGANTEAFF. Here the CDR3 DNA reads TGTGCCAGTAGTACGACAGGGGCGAACACTGAAGCTTTCTTT. The J gene is TRBJ1-1, the V gene TRBV19, with 8 bases that match TRBD1. The CDR3 is 14 residues long. The germline V gene encodes CDR1 LNHDA and CDR2 SQIVND (reference sequence). With V trimmed by 4 bases and J by 1 base, 2 bases remained unmatched.

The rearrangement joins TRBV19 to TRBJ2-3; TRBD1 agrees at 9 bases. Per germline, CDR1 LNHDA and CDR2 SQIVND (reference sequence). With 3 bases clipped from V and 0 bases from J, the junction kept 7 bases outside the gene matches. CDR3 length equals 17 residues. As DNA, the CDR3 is TGTGCCAGTAGTATGGGACAGGGACCATCTAGCACAGATACGCAGTATTTT. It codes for CASSMGQGPSSTDTQYF.

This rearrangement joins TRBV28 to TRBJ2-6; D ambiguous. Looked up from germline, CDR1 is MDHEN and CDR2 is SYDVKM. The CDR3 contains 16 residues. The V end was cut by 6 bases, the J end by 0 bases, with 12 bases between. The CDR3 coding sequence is TGTGCCAGCAGCCCAGGACGTCGCTCTGGGGCCAACGTCCTGACTTTC. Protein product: CASSPGRRSGANVLTF.

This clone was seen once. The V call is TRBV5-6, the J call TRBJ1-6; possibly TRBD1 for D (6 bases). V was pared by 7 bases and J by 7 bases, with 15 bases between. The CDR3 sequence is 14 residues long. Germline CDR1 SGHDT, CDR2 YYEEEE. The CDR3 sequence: CASRSDSWNSPLHF. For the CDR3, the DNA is TGTGCCAGCCGCTCGGACAGTTGGAATTCACCCCTCCACTTT. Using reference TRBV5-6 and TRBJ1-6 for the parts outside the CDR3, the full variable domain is DAGVTQSPTHLIKTRGQQVTLRCSPKSGHDTVSWYQQALGQGPQFIFQYYEEEERQRGNFPDRFSGHQFPNYSSELNVNALLLGDSALYLCASRSDSWNSPLHFGNGTRLTVT.

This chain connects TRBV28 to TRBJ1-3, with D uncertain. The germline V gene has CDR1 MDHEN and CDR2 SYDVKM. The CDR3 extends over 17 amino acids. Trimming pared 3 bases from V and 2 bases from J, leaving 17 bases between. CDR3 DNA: TGTGCCAGCAGTTTCCCTCCTACACCTAGGACTGGAAACACCATATATTTT. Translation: CASSFPPTPRTGNTIYF.

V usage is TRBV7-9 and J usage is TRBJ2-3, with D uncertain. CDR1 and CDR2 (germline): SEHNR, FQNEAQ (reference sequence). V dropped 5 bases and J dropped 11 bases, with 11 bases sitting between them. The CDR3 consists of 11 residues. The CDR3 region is CASSDFGWQYF. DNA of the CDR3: TGTGCCAGCAGCGACTTTGGGTGGCAGTATTTT.

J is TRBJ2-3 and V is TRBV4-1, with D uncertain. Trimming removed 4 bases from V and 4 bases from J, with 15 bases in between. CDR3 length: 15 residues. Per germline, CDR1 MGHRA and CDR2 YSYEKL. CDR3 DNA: TGCGCCAGCAGCCTCTTCTACCAAGATTCAGATACGCAGTATTTT. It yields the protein CASSLFYQDSDTQYF.

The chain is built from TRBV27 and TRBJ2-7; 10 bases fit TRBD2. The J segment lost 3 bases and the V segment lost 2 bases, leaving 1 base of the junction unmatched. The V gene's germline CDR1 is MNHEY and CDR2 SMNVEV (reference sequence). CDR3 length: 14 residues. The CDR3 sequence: CASSLGTSVYEQYF. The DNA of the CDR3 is TGTGCCAGCAGTTTAGGGACTAGCGTCTACGAGCAGTACTTC.

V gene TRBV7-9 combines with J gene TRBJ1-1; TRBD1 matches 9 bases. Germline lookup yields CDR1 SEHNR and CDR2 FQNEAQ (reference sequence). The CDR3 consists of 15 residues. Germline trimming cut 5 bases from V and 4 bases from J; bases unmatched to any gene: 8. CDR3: CASSTVQGASTEAFF. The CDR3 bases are TGTGCCAGCAGCACCGTACAGGGGGCGAGCACTGAAGCTTTCTTT.

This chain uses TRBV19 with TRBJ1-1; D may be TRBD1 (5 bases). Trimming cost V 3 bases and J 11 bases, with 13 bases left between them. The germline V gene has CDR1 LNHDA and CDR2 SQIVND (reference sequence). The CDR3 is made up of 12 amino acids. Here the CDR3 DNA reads TGTGCCAGTAGTATTACGTCCAGGGCCGCTTTCTTT. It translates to CASSITSRAAFF.

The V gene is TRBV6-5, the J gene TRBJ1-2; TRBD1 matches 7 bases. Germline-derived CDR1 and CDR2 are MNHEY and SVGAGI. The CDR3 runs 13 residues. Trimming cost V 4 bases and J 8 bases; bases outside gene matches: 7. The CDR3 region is CASSFNGQEGYTF. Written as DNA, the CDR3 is TGTGCCAGCAGTTTTAACGGACAGGAGGGCTACACCTTC.